This T cell receptor beta chain was captured by sequencing in a study of shared clonotypes between healthy human individuals. Study-level results: Limitation of the genetic and exposure-history diversity represented came from the few donors. Some naive CD4 clonotypes, about 5.5%, turned up in common across a few donors.

With respect to this clone: Its specificity is not known.

Sequencing was performed with immunoSEQ multiplex PCR; in TCRdb, only in-frame clones are kept and a portion is missing. The sample carries over 2 million clones, roughly 92% recorded once. The V and J ends lost 4 bases and 0 bases, in that order; junction bases with no gene match: 6. Germline V gene sequence: CDR1 MDHEN, CDR2 SYDVKM. The length of the CDR3 is 17 residues. This sequence originates from a man younger than 30 in good health. Some clones in this sample may be carry-over from other donors' samples. This chain uses TRBV28 with TRBJ2-6; 7 bases agree with TRBD1. Sequencing was done on a sample of naive CD4+ T cells from PBMCs. Subset noted: CD45RA+ positively selected. This CDR3 is CASSSRQGFSGANVLTF. The CDR3 DNA is TGTGCCAGCAGTTCACGACAGGGATTCTCTGGGGCCAACGTCCTGACTTTC.